The sequence of this TCR beta chain was determined in a study of T cells in Graves' hyperthyroidism and ophthalmopathy. Overall study results and limits: Blood also showed most of the thyroid clonotypes that were expanded above 0.001.

Germline V lookup: CDR1 MNHGY, CDR2 SVAAGI. The J segment lost 4 bases and the V segment lost 3 bases, leaving 6 bases of the junction unmatched. CDR3 length equals 16 residues. The study excluded patients with uncontrolled infection, other autoimmune disease, pregnancy or lactation. Progressors' blood was drawn at hyperthyroidism diagnosis, before ophthalmopathy symptoms. Worth noting for this clonotype: No antigen is known for it.

What was amplified from RNA transcripts were TCR beta CDR3 regions. Primed by the HTBI set, a first-round RT-PCR was run on the TCR CDR3. A single record per CDR3 protein comes from TCRdb applying MiXCR to the multiplex PCR reads. The sample lists 550,000 to 850,000 distinct CDR3 sequences, about 19% occurring once. Input material: blood. The sequence was obtained from a woman aged 45-60 years with Graves' hyperthyroidism that later progressed to Graves' ophthalmopathy. The rearrangement joins TRBV6-9 to TRBJ2-2; TRBD1 aligns across 9 bases. The CDR3 spells CASSYVGTGFTGELFF. CDR3 coding DNA: TGTGCCAGCAGTTACGTCGGGACAGGGTTCACCGGGGAGCTGTTTTTT.